A selection of T cell receptor beta chains follows, all from one sample in a study of T cells after somatic rescue of genetic block. TCRdb keeps only in-frame clones here, not all; method: immunoSEQ multiplex PCR. The repertoire holds 7,300 or so clones, with around 81% as singletons. The source material was peripheral blood mononuclear cells (PBMCs). These receptors were taken from a boy aged 5-17 years. The CDR3 runs from the conserved cysteine through the conserved F or W. The order of the fields is D gene, clone size, J gene, V gene, CDR3 DNA, CDR3 protein. A D gene is named only where the DNA matches it firmly. Expanded clones are given a class, and other clones once, few, many or no size at all.

TRBD2 - TRBJ2-1 TRBV25-1 TGTGCCAGCAGTGAACCCGGGACTAGCGGGAGAGTAGGGGATGAGCAGTTCTTC CASSEPGTSGRVGDEQFF
TRBD1 - TRBJ1-6 TRBV5-1 TGCGCCAGCAGCTTGCTAGTGGGGACAGGGAATTCACCCCTCCACTTT CASSLLVGTGNSPLHF
- few TRBJ1-2 TRBV19 TGTGCCAGTAGTTCCCGGGGCAGGGTCGGGTATGGCTACACCTTC CASSSRGRVGYGYTF
- - TRBJ2-7 TRBV11-2 TGTGCCAGCAGCTTAAGGTCGGACAACATCTACGAGCAGTACTTC CASSLRSDNIYEQYF
- - TRBJ1-4 TRBV5-1 TGCGCCAGCAGCTTTGAGTCGGGCGGTTTGAATGAAAAACTGTTTTTT CASSFESGGLNEKLFF
TRBD1 - TRBJ2-7 TRBV28 TGTGCCAGCAGTCCTGGGACAGGGGGGACCTACGAGCAGTACTTC CASSPGTGGTYEQYF
- - TRBJ2-3 TRBV9 TGTGCCAGCAGCGTGGGAGATACGCAGTATTTT CASSVGDTQYF
- - TRBJ2-2 TRBV7-3 TGTGCCAGCAGCTTAAACGGCCGCCCGAGGACCGGGGAGCTGTTTTTT CASSLNGRPRTGELFF
- - TRBJ1-2 TRBV12-5 TGTGCTAGTGGTACCTGGGACGGCAACTATGGCTACACCTTC CASGTWDGNYGYTF
TRBD2 once TRBJ2-7 TRBV2 TGTGCCAGCAGCGTAGCGGGAGGAAGGTACGAGCAGTACTTC CASSVAGGRYEQYF
- - TRBJ1-2 TRBV13 TGTGCCAGCAGCTTTAACGGGGGCGCCTATGGCTACACCTTC CASSFNGGAYGYTF
- - TRBJ2-1 TRBV27 TGTGCCAGCAGTTTATCTAGCGGCCCCCTTGAGCAGTTCTTC CASSLSSGPLEQFF
TRBD2 - TRBJ2-3 TRBV9 TGTGCCAGCAGCTACGGACTAGCGGGGGCCCACACAGATACGCAGTATTTT CASSYGLAGAHTDTQYF
TRBD2 - TRBJ2-2 TRBV4-2 TGTGCCAGCAGCCATGCGGGAGGAGGGAACACCGGGGAGCTGTTTTTT CASSHAGGGNTGELFF
TRBD2 - TRBJ2-5 TRBV9 TGTGCCAGCAGCGTACAACTAGCGGAGACCCAGTACTTC CASSVQLAETQYF
- - TRBJ2-3 TRBV7-2 TGTGCCAGCAGCCTCGGCCCGGGTAGCACAGATACGCAGTATTTT CASSLGPGSTDTQYF
- - TRBJ2-1 TRBV7-3 TGTGCCAGCAGCTCAAATGCCGAGCGGTGGGATGAGCAGTTCTTC CASSSNAERWDEQFF
- - TRBJ2-7 TRBV27 TGTGCCAGCAGCCGTTGGGGTATAGACGAGCAGTACTTC CASSRWGIDEQYF
- - TRBJ1-5 TRBV4-1 TGCGCCAGCAGCCAAGATTTGTGGGGAATCAATCAGCCCCAGCATTTT CASSQDLWGINQPQHF
- once TRBJ1-5 TRBV19 TGTGCCAGTAGTCTCAGGGAGGGTAATAGCAATCAGCCCCAGCATTTT CASSLREGNSNQPQHF
- - TRBJ1-1 TRBV11-2 TGTGCCAGCAGCTTAGTGGGGGGAGTCGGCACTGAAGCTTTCTTT CASSLVGGVGTEAFF
TRBD2 - TRBJ2-7 TRBV19 TGTGCCACTGGGACTATCTACGAGCAGTACTTC CATGTIYEQYF
TRBD2 few TRBJ2-5 TRBV6-5 TGTGCCAGCAGTCCTTCAGCGGGAGTAAGGGAGACCCAGTACTTC CASSPSAGVRETQYF
TRBD2 few TRBJ2-7 TRBV4-2 TGTGCCAGCAGCCCCCCGGGGGGGGAGACCTACGAGCAGTACTTC CASSPPGGETYEQYF
- - TRBJ1-4 TRBV7-2 TGTGCCAGCAGCTCAGGGGCCATTCCGAATGAAAAACTGTTTTTT CASSSGAIPNEKLFF
- - TRBJ2-7 TRBV6-1 TGTGCCAGCAGGGATACAGGTACCAAATACGAGCAGTACTTC CASRDTGTKYEQYF
- - TRBJ2-7 TRBV6-1 TGTGCCAGTCTACGAGAGGAAGTCTACGAGCAGTACTTC CASLREEVYEQYF
TRBD1 once TRBJ1-2 TRBV6-5 TGTGCCAGCAGTGTTCTCGGGACAGAATATGGCTACACCTTC CASSVLGTEYGYTF
TRBD2 - TRBJ2-1 TRBV27 TGTGCCAGCAGTCCCCTAGCGGAAAACTACAATGAGCAGTTCTTC CASSPLAENYNEQFF
- once TRBJ2-2 TRBV7-2 TGTGCCAGCAGCTTATATGTGGGGGCTTACACCGGGGAGCTGTTTTTT CASSLYVGAYTGELFF
TRBD1 - TRBJ2-5 TRBV6-6 TGTGCCAGCAGTTCTTGGACAGGGGGCGGTCAAGAGACCCAGTACTTC CASSSWTGGGQETQYF
- few TRBJ1-1 TRBV27 TGTGCCAGCAGTCTCCGGACAGCTTTGAACACTGAAGCTTTCTTT CASSLRTALNTEAFF
TRBD1 - TRBJ1-4 TRBV7-2 TGTGCCAGCAGTTTCGACAGGGGGGGAGGAAAACTGTTTTTT CASSFDRGGGKLFF
- - TRBJ2-7 TRBV28 TGTGCCAGCAGGGGGGCAGGCAAAAATATGGGGACCTACGAGCAGTACTTC CASRGAGKNMGTYEQYF
TRBD1 once TRBJ2-6 TRBV5-4 TGTGCCAGCAGCTGGGGGACAGGGGGCGCAGCAGGGGCCAACGTCCTGACTTTC CASSWGTGGAAGANVLTF
- - TRBJ1-2 TRBV6-1 TGTGCCAGCAGTGCCTTTCAGACGAACTATGGCTACACCTTC CASSAFQTNYGYTF
TRBD2 once TRBJ2-1 TRBV5-1 TGCGCCAGCAGATTAAGGACTAGCGGATACAATGAGCAGTTCTTC CASRLRTSGYNEQFF
TRBD1 - TRBJ1-2 TRBV7-9 TGTGCCAGCAGCCTCGGGACAGGGGGGTTGAATGGTGGCTACACCTTC CASSLGTGGLNGGYTF
- few TRBJ2-3 TRBV11-3 TGTGCCAGCAGCTTAGATAGCACAGATACGCAGTATTTT CASSLDSTDTQYF
- - TRBJ1-2 TRBV28 TGTGCCAGCACCCCGGGGTCCTATGGCTACACCTTC CASTPGSYGYTF
TRBD1 - TRBJ2-1 TRBV10-3 TGTGCCATCAGTGAGCTTAGGACAGGGACCTACAATGAGCAGTTCTTC CAISELRTGTYNEQFF
TRBD1 - TRBJ1-2 TRBV6-5 TGTGCCAGCACAAGACAGGGTGGTCACTATGGCTACACCTTC CASTRQGGHYGYTF
- - TRBJ2-2 TRBV10-3 TGTGCCATCATGACGGGAGTGGAAACCGGGGAGCTGTTTTTT CAIMTGVETGELFF
TRBD2 - TRBJ2-3 TRBV28 TGTGCCAGCAGCCGACCGGGACTAGCGACAGATACGCAGTATTTT CASSRPGLATDTQYF
- - TRBJ2-1 TRBV6-5 TGTGCCAGCAGCCCACCCGGGGGTTACAATGAGCAGTTCTTC CASSPPGGYNEQFF